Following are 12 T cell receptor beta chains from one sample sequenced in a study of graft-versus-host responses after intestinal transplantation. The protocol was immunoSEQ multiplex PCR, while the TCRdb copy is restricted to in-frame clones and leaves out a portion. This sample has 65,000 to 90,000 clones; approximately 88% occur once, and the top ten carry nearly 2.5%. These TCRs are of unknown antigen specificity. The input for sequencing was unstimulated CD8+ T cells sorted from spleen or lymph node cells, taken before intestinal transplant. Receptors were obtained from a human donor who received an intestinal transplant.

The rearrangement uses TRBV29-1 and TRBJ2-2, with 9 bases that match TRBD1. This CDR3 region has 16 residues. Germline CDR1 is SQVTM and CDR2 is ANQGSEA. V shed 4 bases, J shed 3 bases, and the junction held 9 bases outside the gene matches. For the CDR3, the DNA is TGCAGCGTTGTAGATCGGGACAGGGCGGACACCGGGGAGCTGTTTTTT. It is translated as CSVVDRDRADTGELFF.

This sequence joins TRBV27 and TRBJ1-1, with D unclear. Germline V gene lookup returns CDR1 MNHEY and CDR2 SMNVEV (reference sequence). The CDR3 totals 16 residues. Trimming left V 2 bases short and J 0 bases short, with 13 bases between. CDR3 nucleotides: TGTGCCAGCAGTTTAGGTCCAGACTACATGAACACTGAAGCTTTCTTT. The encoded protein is CASSLGPDYMNTEAFF.

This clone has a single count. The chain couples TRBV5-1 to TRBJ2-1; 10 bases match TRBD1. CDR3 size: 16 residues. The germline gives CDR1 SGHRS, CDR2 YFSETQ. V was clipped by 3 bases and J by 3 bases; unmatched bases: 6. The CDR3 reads CASSYGWDRGYNEQFF. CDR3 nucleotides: TGCGCCAGCAGCTATGGGTGGGACAGGGGCTACAATGAGCAGTTCTTC.

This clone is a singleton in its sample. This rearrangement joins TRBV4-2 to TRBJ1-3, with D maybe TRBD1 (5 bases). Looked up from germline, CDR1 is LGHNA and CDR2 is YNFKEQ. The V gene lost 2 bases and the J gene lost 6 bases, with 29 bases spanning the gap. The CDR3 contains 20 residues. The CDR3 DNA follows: TGTGCCAGCAGCCAATCCTTTGCAGTGGATCGGGGGTATCTGGAAAACACCATATATTTT. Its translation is CASSQSFAVDRGYLENTIYF.

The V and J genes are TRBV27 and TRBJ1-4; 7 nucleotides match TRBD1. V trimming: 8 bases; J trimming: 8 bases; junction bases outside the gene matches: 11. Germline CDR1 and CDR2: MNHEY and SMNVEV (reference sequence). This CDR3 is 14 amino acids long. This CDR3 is CASQSQGRGEKLFF. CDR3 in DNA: TGTGCCAGCCAATCACAGGGGCGCGGGGAAAAACTGTTTTTT.

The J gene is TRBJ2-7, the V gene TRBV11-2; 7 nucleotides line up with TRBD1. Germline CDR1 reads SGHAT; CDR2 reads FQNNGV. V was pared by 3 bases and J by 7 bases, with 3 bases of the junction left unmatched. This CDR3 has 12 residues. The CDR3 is CASSFTGAEQYF. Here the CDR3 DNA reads TGTGCCAGCAGCTTTACAGGGGCAGAGCAGTACTTC.

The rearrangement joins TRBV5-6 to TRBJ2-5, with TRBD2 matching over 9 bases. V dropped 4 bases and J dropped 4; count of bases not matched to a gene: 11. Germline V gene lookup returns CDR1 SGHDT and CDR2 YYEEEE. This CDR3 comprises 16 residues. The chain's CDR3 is CASSRIAGVLRETQYF. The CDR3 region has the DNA TGTGCCAGCAGCCGAATAGCGGGAGTTTTGCGAGAGACCCAGTACTTC.

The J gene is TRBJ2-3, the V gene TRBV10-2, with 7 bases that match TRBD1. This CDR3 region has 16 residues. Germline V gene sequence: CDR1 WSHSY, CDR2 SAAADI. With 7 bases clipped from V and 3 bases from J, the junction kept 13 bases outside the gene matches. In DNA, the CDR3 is TGCGCCAGCATTAGCACCGGGACAGATTTTACAGATACGCAGTATTTT. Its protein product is CASISTGTDFTDTQYF.

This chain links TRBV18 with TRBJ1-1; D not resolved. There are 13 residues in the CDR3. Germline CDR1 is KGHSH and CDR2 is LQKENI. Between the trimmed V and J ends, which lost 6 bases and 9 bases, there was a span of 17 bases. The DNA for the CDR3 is TGTGCCAGCTCCCCCTTAGCAATGACCCAAGCTTTCTTT. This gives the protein CASSPLAMTQAFF.

CDR3 nucleotide sequence: TGTGCCAGCAGCTTAGAGAACAGCATTGAAGCTTTCTTT. The encoded protein is CASSLENSIEAFF. This chain joins TRBV11-2 and TRBJ1-1; D remains ambiguous. Trimming cost V 0 bases and J 7 bases, with 9 bases left between them. The CDR3 covers 13 residues. CDR1 and CDR2 from the germline V gene are SGHAT and FQNNGV. Drawing the rest from reference TRBV11-2 and TRBJ1-1, the complete variable domain is EAGVAQSPRYKIIEKRQSVAFWCNPISGHATLYWYQQILGQGPKLLIQFQNNGVVDDSQLPKDRFSAERLKGVDSTLKIQPAKLEDSAVYLCASSLENSIEAFFGQGTRLTVV.

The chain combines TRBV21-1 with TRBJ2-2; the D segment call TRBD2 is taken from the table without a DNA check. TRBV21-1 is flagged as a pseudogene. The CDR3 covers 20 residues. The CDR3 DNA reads TGTGCCAGCAGCAAACAGGGGGCTCATCTAGCGGGAGGGGGCACCGGGGAGCTGTTTTTT. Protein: CASSKQGAHLAGGGTGELFF.

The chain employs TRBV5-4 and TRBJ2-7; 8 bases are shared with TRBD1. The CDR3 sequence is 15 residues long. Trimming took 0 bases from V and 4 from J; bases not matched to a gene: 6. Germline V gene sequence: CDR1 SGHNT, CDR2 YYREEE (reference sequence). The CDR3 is CASSLGQGAQYEQYF. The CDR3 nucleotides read TGTGCCAGCAGCTTGGGGCAGGGGGCGCAATACGAGCAGTACTTC.